This is a list of T cell receptor beta chains from one sample in a study of cytomegalovirus exposure and HLA in healthy donors. The assay was immunoSEQ multiplex PCR, and TCRdb's table has in-frame clones only and misses some. The sample includes approximately 160,000 clones, about 89% of them seen just once. The sequencing sample was made of PBMCs. All receptors come from a woman between 18 and 30 years old in good health and CMV-seropositive. CDR3s include the opening cysteine and the closing phenylalanine or tryptophan. A D gene is named only where the DNA matches it firmly. A clone size is listed for some rows: how often the clone was seen (once, few, many), or a class if it is expanded.

d_call: -
clone_size: -
j_call: TRBJ2-1
v_call: TRBV19
cdr3_aa: CASSIQRAQQFF
cdr3_nt: TGTGCCAGTAGTATTCAGCGGGCCCAGCAGTTCTTC

d_call: TRBD1
clone_size: -
j_call: TRBJ1-1
v_call: TRBV5-4
cdr3_aa: CASSPVGAGGTEAFF
cdr3_nt: TGTGCCAGCAGCCCGGTCGGGGCAGGGGGTACTGAAGCTTTCTTT

d_call: TRBD2
clone_size: -
j_call: TRBJ2-5
v_call: TRBV7-2
cdr3_aa: CASSFSKLAGGVEETQYF
cdr3_nt: TGTGCCAGCAGCTTTTCGAAACTAGCGGGGGGAGTTGAGGAGACCCAGTACTTC

d_call: -
clone_size: -
j_call: TRBJ1-2
v_call: TRBV6-5
cdr3_aa: CASSYERLYGYTF
cdr3_nt: TGTGCCAGCAGTTACGAGAGACTCTATGGCTACACCTTC

d_call: -
clone_size: -
j_call: TRBJ2-2
v_call: TRBV9
cdr3_aa: CASSAQRSTGELFF
cdr3_nt: TGTGCCAGCAGCGCCCAACGGTCCACCGGGGAGCTGTTTTTT

d_call: -
clone_size: once
j_call: TRBJ1-1
v_call: TRBV25-1
cdr3_aa: CASSDLTEAFF
cdr3_nt: TGTGCCAGCAGTGATCTTACTGAAGCTTTCTTT

d_call: -
clone_size: -
j_call: TRBJ2-2
v_call: TRBV6-1
cdr3_aa: CASSEDQGGTGELFF
cdr3_nt: TGTGCCAGCAGTGAAGACCAGGGTGGCACCGGGGAGCTGTTTTTT

d_call: TRBD1
clone_size: -
j_call: TRBJ2-2
v_call: TRBV7-6
cdr3_aa: CASSLIGGQGNTGELFF
cdr3_nt: TGTGCCAGCAGCTTAATTGGAGGACAGGGTAACACCGGGGAGCTGTTTTTT

d_call: -
clone_size: many
j_call: TRBJ1-1
v_call: TRBV28
cdr3_aa: CASSSPWGGYTEAFF
cdr3_nt: TGTGCCAGCAGTTCCCCTTGGGGCGGATACACTGAAGCTTTCTTT

d_call: TRBD1
clone_size: -
j_call: TRBJ1-5
v_call: TRBV5-5
cdr3_aa: CASSLGPGGKPQHF
cdr3_nt: TGTGCCAGCAGCTTAGGCCCAGGGGGCAAGCCCCAGCATTTT

d_call: TRBD1
clone_size: -
j_call: TRBJ2-2
v_call: TRBV9
cdr3_aa: CASSVSRGQFPGELFF
cdr3_nt: TGTGCCAGCAGCGTATCCAGGGGACAGTTCCCCGGGGAGCTGTTTTTT

d_call: TRBD2
clone_size: -
j_call: TRBJ2-7
v_call: TRBV7-6
cdr3_aa: CASSSGLVGEQYF
cdr3_nt: TGTGCCAGCAGCTCGGGACTAGTCGGTGAGCAGTACTTC

d_call: -
clone_size: -
j_call: TRBJ2-7
v_call: TRBV6-5
cdr3_aa: CASRASGGSYEQYF
cdr3_nt: TGTGCCAGCAGGGCGAGCGGAGGCTCCTACGAGCAGTACTTC

d_call: TRBD1
clone_size: -
j_call: TRBJ2-5
v_call: TRBV29-1
cdr3_aa: CSVPGQTAETQYF
cdr3_nt: TGCAGCGTCCCGGGACAGACCGCAGAGACCCAGTACTTC

d_call: TRBD1
clone_size: -
j_call: TRBJ2-3
v_call: TRBV7-9
cdr3_aa: CASSPGTGGHGTQYF
cdr3_nt: TGTGCCAGCAGCCCAGGGACAGGGGGCCATGGTACGCAGTATTTT

d_call: TRBD1
clone_size: -
j_call: TRBJ2-7
v_call: TRBV7-2
cdr3_aa: CASSTNRGYEQYF
cdr3_nt: TGTGCCAGCAGCACAAACAGGGGCTACGAGCAGTACTTC

d_call: TRBD1
clone_size: -
j_call: TRBJ2-7
v_call: TRBV4-1
cdr3_aa: CANSQSWDRGAQYF
cdr3_nt: TGCGCCAACAGCCAATCCTGGGACAGGGGAGCTCAGTACTTC

d_call: TRBD2
clone_size: -
j_call: TRBJ2-1
v_call: TRBV2
cdr3_aa: CASSRTSFEQFF
cdr3_nt: TGTGCCAGCAGTCGGACTAGCTTTGAGCAGTTCTTC

d_call: TRBD2
clone_size: -
j_call: TRBJ2-1
v_call: TRBV15
cdr3_aa: CATSRDGRLAGGPWTSSYNEQFF
cdr3_nt: TGTGCCACCAGCAGAGATGGGAGGCTAGCGGGAGGGCCGTGGACCAGCTCCTACAATGAGCAGTTCTTC

d_call: -
clone_size: -
j_call: TRBJ2-1
v_call: TRBV5-6
cdr3_aa: CASSFGWNEQFF
cdr3_nt: TGTGCCAGCAGCTTCGGTTGGAATGAGCAGTTCTTC

d_call: TRBD2
clone_size: -
j_call: TRBJ2-5
v_call: TRBV29-1
cdr3_aa: CSAASGGALETQYF
cdr3_nt: TGCAGCGCAGCTAGCGGGGGGGCTTTAGAGACCCAGTACTTC

d_call: -
clone_size: -
j_call: TRBJ2-5
v_call: TRBV4-2
cdr3_aa: CASSHPQAEQETQYF
cdr3_nt: TGTGCCAGCAGCCACCCCCAGGCAGAACAAGAGACCCAGTACTTC

d_call: TRBD2
clone_size: once
j_call: TRBJ2-7
v_call: TRBV4-1
cdr3_aa: CASSQRPPSGGGGASYEQYF
cdr3_nt: TGCGCCAGCAGCCAACGACCCCCCTCGGGGGGCGGGGGGGCTTCCTACGAGCAGTACTTC

d_call: TRBD2
clone_size: -
j_call: TRBJ2-3
v_call: TRBV7-2
cdr3_aa: CASSFAGVADTQYF
cdr3_nt: TGTGCCAGCAGCTTCGCGGGGGTTGCAGATACGCAGTATTTT

d_call: TRBD1
clone_size: -
j_call: TRBJ1-4
v_call: TRBV6-5
cdr3_aa: CASSYSGGRNEKLFF
cdr3_nt: TGTGCCAGCAGTTACTCAGGGGGCAGGAATGAAAAACTGTTTTTT

d_call: -
clone_size: -
j_call: TRBJ1-4
v_call: TRBV5-6
cdr3_aa: CASSADRDIGEKLFF
cdr3_nt: TGTGCCAGCAGCGCGGACCGGGACATCGGGGAAAAACTGTTTTTT

d_call: TRBD2
clone_size: -
j_call: TRBJ2-7
v_call: TRBV4-1
cdr3_aa: CASSQDYLGRTSSSYEQYF
cdr3_nt: TGCGCCAGCAGCCAAGATTATCTGGGGCGGACTAGCTCCTCCTACGAGCAGTACTTC

d_call: TRBD1
clone_size: -
j_call: TRBJ2-3
v_call: TRBV5-6
cdr3_aa: CASTPKGARTDTQYF
cdr3_nt: TGTGCCAGCACTCCTAAGGGGGCTCGCACAGATACGCAGTATTTT

d_call: -
clone_size: -
j_call: TRBJ1-5
v_call: TRBV10-3
cdr3_aa: CAINGLPNQPQHF
cdr3_nt: TGTGCCATCAACGGACTACCCAATCAGCCCCAGCATTTT

d_call: TRBD1
clone_size: -
j_call: TRBJ2-1
v_call: TRBV9
cdr3_aa: CASSVRQGASDEQFF
cdr3_nt: TGTGCCAGCAGCGTAAGGCAGGGGGCGAGTGATGAGCAGTTCTTC

d_call: TRBD2
clone_size: -
j_call: TRBJ2-1
v_call: TRBV7-8
cdr3_aa: CASSFRLAGVNSYNEQFF
cdr3_nt: TGTGCCAGCAGCTTTAGACTAGCGGGAGTGAACTCCTACAATGAGCAGTTCTTC

d_call: TRBD2
clone_size: few
j_call: TRBJ2-1
v_call: TRBV6-4
cdr3_aa: CASSDSIAGGREQFF
cdr3_nt: TGTGCCAGCAGTGACTCAATAGCGGGGGGGCGTGAACAGTTCTTC

d_call: TRBD1
clone_size: -
j_call: TRBJ1-1
v_call: TRBV6-1
cdr3_aa: CASSGTGVSEAFF
cdr3_nt: TGTGCCAGCAGTGGAACAGGGGTGTCTGAAGCTTTCTTT

d_call: -
clone_size: few
j_call: TRBJ1-2
v_call: TRBV7-8
cdr3_aa: CASSLNPGGNYGYTF
cdr3_nt: TGTGCCAGCAGCTTGAACCCAGGAGGCAACTATGGCTACACCTTC

d_call: -
clone_size: -
j_call: TRBJ1-2
v_call: TRBV14
cdr3_aa: CASSQAGNPYGYTF
cdr3_nt: TGTGCCAGCAGCCAAGCCGGGAATCCCTATGGCTACACCTTC

d_call: TRBD2
clone_size: -
j_call: TRBJ2-2
v_call: TRBV15
cdr3_aa: CATSRGTAGDTGELFF
cdr3_nt: TGTGCCACCAGCAGAGGTACAGCGGGAGACACCGGGGAGCTGTTTTTT

d_call: -
clone_size: -
j_call: TRBJ2-3
v_call: TRBV6-6
cdr3_aa: CASSKGLGWDTQYF
cdr3_nt: TGTGCCAGCAGTAAGGGGCTGGGGTGGGATACGCAGTATTTT

d_call: TRBD2
clone_size: -
j_call: TRBJ2-7
v_call: TRBV5-6
cdr3_aa: CASSSQGLANEQYF
cdr3_nt: TGTGCCAGCAGCTCCCAAGGACTAGCGAACGAGCAGTACTTC

d_call: TRBD2
clone_size: -
j_call: TRBJ2-7
v_call: TRBV4-2
cdr3_aa: CASSQARTSGGIYEQYF
cdr3_nt: TGTGCCAGCAGCCAAGCCCGGACTAGCGGGGGTATCTACGAGCAGTACTTC

d_call: -
clone_size: -
j_call: TRBJ1-2
v_call: TRBV5-6
cdr3_aa: CASSSTSGYTF
cdr3_nt: TGTGCCAGCAGCAGTACATCTGGCTACACCTTC

d_call: -
clone_size: -
j_call: TRBJ1-6
v_call: TRBV9
cdr3_aa: CASSVDGLAGSPLHF
cdr3_nt: TGTGCCAGCAGCGTAGACGGCTTGGCGGGTTCACCCCTCCACTTT

d_call: TRBD1
clone_size: once
j_call: TRBJ1-2
v_call: TRBV5-1
cdr3_aa: CASKGTETYGYTF
cdr3_nt: TGCGCCAGCAAGGGGACAGAAACCTATGGCTACACCTTC

d_call: TRBD2
clone_size: once
j_call: TRBJ2-2
v_call: TRBV18
cdr3_aa: CASSPTLAGGYTGELFF
cdr3_nt: TGTGCCAGCTCACCGACGCTAGCGGGAGGGTACACCGGGGAGCTGTTTTTT

d_call: -
clone_size: -
j_call: TRBJ1-2
v_call: TRBV27
cdr3_aa: CASSLGENYGYTF
cdr3_nt: TGTGCCAGCAGTTTAGGGGAGAACTATGGCTACACCTTC

d_call: TRBD1
clone_size: -
j_call: TRBJ1-2
v_call: TRBV7-9
cdr3_aa: CASSPWDRAPGGYTF
cdr3_nt: TGTGCCAGCAGCCCTTGGGACAGGGCTCCGGGTGGCTACACCTTC

d_call: TRBD1
clone_size: -
j_call: TRBJ2-3
v_call: TRBV9
cdr3_aa: CASSPAGQGVGYF
cdr3_nt: TGTGCCAGCAGCCCAGCGGGACAGGGGGTCGGGTATTTT

d_call: TRBD1
clone_size: -
j_call: TRBJ2-7
v_call: TRBV5-1
cdr3_aa: CASSLDSRDSAVYEQYF
cdr3_nt: TGCGCCAGCAGCTTGGACTCCCGGGACAGCGCGGTCTACGAGCAGTACTTC

d_call: -
clone_size: -
j_call: TRBJ1-3
v_call: TRBV6-5
cdr3_aa: CASSYSGQGFGNTIYF
cdr3_nt: TGTGCCAGCAGTTACTCGGGTCAGGGTTTTGGAAACACCATATATTTT

d_call: TRBD2
clone_size: -
j_call: TRBJ2-3
v_call: TRBV9
cdr3_aa: CASALWRGSSTDTQYF
cdr3_nt: TGTGCCAGTGCCCTGTGGCGGGGGTCTAGCACAGATACGCAGTATTTT

d_call: -
clone_size: -
j_call: TRBJ2-6
v_call: TRBV27
cdr3_aa: CASSLLPLFGNVLTF
cdr3_nt: TGTGCCAGCAGTTTGCTTCCTCTATTTGGCAACGTCCTGACTTTC

d_call: TRBD2
clone_size: -
j_call: TRBJ2-5
v_call: TRBV9
cdr3_aa: CASSVAGLAGGQETQYF
cdr3_nt: TGTGCCAGCAGCGTAGCCGGACTAGCGGGAGGACAAGAGACCCAGTACTTC

d_call: -
clone_size: -
j_call: TRBJ2-6
v_call: TRBV5-1
cdr3_aa: CASKGQGTGGANVLTF
cdr3_nt: TGCGCCAGCAAGGGGCAGGGGACGGGCGGGGCCAACGTCCTGACTTTC

d_call: -
clone_size: -
j_call: TRBJ2-3
v_call: TRBV19
cdr3_aa: CASSIVGTDTQYF
cdr3_nt: TGTGCCAGTAGTATAGTCGGCACAGATACGCAGTATTTT

d_call: -
clone_size: -
j_call: TRBJ1-1
v_call: TRBV19
cdr3_aa: CASTPGGEGENTEAFF
cdr3_nt: TGTGCCAGTACCCCGGGCGGGGAGGGGGAGAACACTGAAGCTTTCTTT

d_call: -
clone_size: -
j_call: TRBJ1-4
v_call: TRBV2
cdr3_aa: CASSDREGSETNEKLFF
cdr3_nt: TGTGCCAGCAGTGACCGGGAAGGGAGCGAAACTAATGAAAAACTGTTTTTT

d_call: TRBD2
clone_size: -
j_call: TRBJ2-1
v_call: TRBV14
cdr3_aa: CASSQDGGSSYNEQFF
cdr3_nt: TGTGCCAGCAGCCAAGACGGGGGGAGCTCCTACAATGAGCAGTTCTTC

d_call: TRBD1
clone_size: once
j_call: TRBJ1-2
v_call: TRBV2
cdr3_aa: CASRGGQGNYGYTF
cdr3_nt: TGTGCCAGCAGGGGGGGACAGGGAAACTATGGCTACACCTTC